The present TCR beta chain was sequenced within a study of T cells in narcolepsy. The V segment lost 3 bases and the J segment 6 bases; nucleotides outside the gene matches: 2. CDR1 and CDR2 (germline): MNHEY, SMNVEV (reference sequence). The CDR3 runs to 13 residues. Profiled with immunoSEQ multiplex PCR; TCRdb holds only in-frame clones, not every one. The sample lists around 30,000 clones; about four fifths were seen once. Study results and limitations: Autoreactive HCRT-specific and TRIB2-specific clonotypes were marked in same-patient CSF-versus-blood CD4+ comparisons.

On this clone itself: What it binds is unknown.

This chain joins TRBV27 and TRBJ2-3, with 8 bases that match TRBD2. Sample: memory (CD45RA-) CD4+ T cells from blood. The source is a human donor in good health. CDR3 sequence (DNA): TGTGCCAGCAGTTTGACGGGAGGGGATACGCAGTATTTT. This sequence encodes CASSLTGGDTQYF.